The 5 T cell receptor beta chains given below trace back to one sample, sequenced in a study of T cells after somatic rescue of genetic block. The table came from immunoSEQ multiplex PCR; TCRdb's copy has only in-frame clones and leaves some out. The sample records over 55,000 clones, 92% being singletons. The sample was peripheral blood mononuclear cells (PBMCs). All receptors come from a man between 40 and 49 years old.

This clone came up once. This rearrangement joins TRBV28 to TRBJ2-3; no reliable D call. V was cut by 5 bases and J by 6 bases, with 6 bases left in between. Germline V lookup: CDR1 MDHEN, CDR2 SYDVKM. The CDR3 runs to 11 residues. The CDR3 sequence is CASSVRDTQYF. CDR3 sequence (DNA): TGTGCCAGCAGTGTCCGGGATACGCAGTATTTT.

The J gene is TRBJ1-4, the V gene TRBV11-2, with TRBD1 matching 9 bases. The V gene end was trimmed by 2 bases and the J gene end by 10 bases; junction bases not matched to a gene: 5. The CDR3 has 14 residues. The germline V gene encodes CDR1 SGHAT and CDR2 FQNNGV. The CDR3 here is CASSLWTGDGKLFF. The CDR3 DNA sequence: TGTGCCAGCAGCTTATGGACAGGGGATGGAAAACTGTTTTTT.

The rearrangement joins TRBV4-2 to TRBJ2-3; D unresolved. Trimming took 3 bases from V and 0 from J, leaving 10 bases between them. Germline lookup yields CDR1 LGHNA and CDR2 YNFKEQ. CDR3 length equals 15 residues. The CDR3 DNA reads as TGTGCCAGCAGCCAGCTGTCCCCGAGCACAGATACGCAGTATTTT. Its protein is CASSQLSPSTDTQYF.

The rearrangement links TRBV6-5 to TRBJ2-3, with D tentatively TRBD1 or TRBD2 (5 bases each). The CDR3 extends over 14 amino acids. The ends were cut back, 5 bases at V and 5 bases at J, with 14 bases in the middle. The germline V gene has CDR1 MNHEY and CDR2 SVGAGI. The CDR3 sequence is CASSLGRGRDTQYF. For the CDR3, the DNA is TGTGCCAGCAGTCTGGGACGGGGTAGAGATACGCAGTATTTT.

The chain employs TRBV27 and TRBJ2-4; a weak D match, TRBD1 (7 bases). Trimming cost V 2 bases and J 8 bases, with 22 bases left between them. This CDR3 region has 17 residues. In germline, CDR1 is MNHEY, CDR2 SMNVEV (reference sequence). CDR3 residues: CASSLSLGGRGGDIQYF. CDR3 bases: TGTGCCAGCAGTTTAAGTTTAGGGGGCCGAGGCGGGGACATTCAGTACTTC.